The rows below give T cell receptor beta chains drawn from one sample of a study of OX40 agonist ivuxolimab in advanced cancers. Sequencing was performed with immunoSEQ multiplex PCR; in TCRdb, only in-frame clones are kept and a portion is missing. There are tens of thousands of clones in the sample; over 85% occur only once, and 9.5% to 12% lies in the top ten. The sample in question was CD4+ or CD8+ T cells sorted from blood, obtained in a trial of the OX40 agonist ivuxolimab. The receptor set was obtained from an adult with an advanced solid tumor such as melanoma, head and neck, liver or kidney cancer. Each CDR3 is given without its conserved first and last residue.

CDR3 protein | J gene | V gene
ASSIYRVSDVKAEAF | TRBJ1-1 | TRBV19
ASSLERGRPDTQY | TRBJ2-3 | TRBV5-4
ASSPDRDYNEQF | TRBJ2-1 | TRBV5-6
ASSSQQGANTGELF | TRBJ2-2 | TRBV9
ASQGTALQETQY | TRBJ2-5 | TRBV10-2
ASSPGTGGSGNTIY | TRBJ1-3 | TRBV7-9
ASSFRREGERETQY | TRBJ2-5 | TRBV28
SVGRERSYNEQF | TRBJ2-1 | TRBV29-1
ASSGTLGDTEAF | TRBJ1-1 | TRBV5-1
ASSQEMDQETQY | TRBJ2-5 | TRBV4-3
ASSPMTVTYEQY | TRBJ2-7 | TRBV7-8
ASSIRDRVLDDGYT | TRBJ1-2 | TRBV19
ASTRTGENGIHEQF | TRBJ2-1 | TRBV9
ASSPPTGGTGGVYEQY | TRBJ2-7 | TRBV9
SVELDPGYTGELF | TRBJ2-2 | TRBV29-1
ASSVGSGANVLT | TRBJ2-6 | TRBV9